Sequencing of this T cell receptor (beta chain) was carried out in a study of CXCR3-negative and CXCR3-positive naive CD8 T cells (dated by TCRdb to the late 2010s). As for the study more broadly: In total, approximately 140 million TRB reads were obtained, or roughly 1.5 +/- 0.3 million reads per library. Diversity and physicochemical repertoire analyses were performed on about 12 donors pooled from two independent experiments. TRBV-TRBJ cluster analysis included naive subsets from roughly 5 donors and memory cells from 3 donors. The research as a whole found: Because CXCR3 expression was partially decreased after cryopreservation, freshly isolated PBMCs were used for most assays. Because surface CD5, which has been linked to self-reactivity in mice, was comparable between naive subsets, TCR interaction strength was also inferred from TRB CDR3 physicochemical properties. Naive CXCR3-negative and CXCR3-positive cells from the same donor showed similar TRBV-TRBJ usage, whereas memory cells showed distinct patterns. Both naive subsets had comparably high repertoire diversity, while memory CD8+ T cells had much lower repertoire diversity. TRB CDR3s from CXCR3-positive naive cells showed higher hydrophobicity (lower Kidera factor 4), lower energy, and higher strength and volume indices than CXCR3-negative naive cells.

Per the germline V gene, MNHEY is the CDR1 and SVGEGT is the CDR2. CDR3 length: 14 amino acids, cysteine to phenylalanine. Nucleotide data are not available. A note on this clonotype: What this receptor recognizes is not known.

Each CD8+ T cell subset was flow-sorted in triplicate, and 300,000 or so cells per subset were placed directly into RLT lysis buffer. To keep memory contaminants out, a stringent definition of naive CD8+ T cells was applied: CD45RO-CCR7+CD27+CD95-. Standard density gradient centrifugation was used to isolate peripheral blood mononuclear cells from buffy coats. A FACSAria III was used to flow-sort naive CXCR3-negative and CXCR3-positive CD8+ T cells. Total RNA was extracted from sorted cells with an RNeasy Mini Kit. Sequencing relied on a NextSeq 550. The Human TCR Profiling Kit (MiLaboratory) was used to prepare UMI-labeled 5' RACE TRB cDNA libraries. cDNA synthesis used the entire amount of extracted RNA, and PCR amplification then used the entire amount of cDNA produced. The libraries were made side by side, with each library going through the same number of PCR cycles. From the authors' description of their analysis: With a minimum of two reads required per UMI, MIGEC and MiXCR pulled out about 50,000 +/- 10,000 unique UMI-labeled TRB cDNA molecules from each library. Each library averaged roughly 36,000 +/- 9,600 functional in-frame TRB CDR3 nucleotide clonotypes without stop codons. After each sample was downsampled to 5000 UMI-labeled TRB molecules, VDJtools was used to calculate diversity metrics such as normalized Shannon-Wiener and Chao1. VDJtools was used to calculate clonotype-size-weighted physicochemical properties of the central five CDR3 residues, namely interaction energy, strength, volume and Kidera factor 4. TCRdb reprocessed the reads, reporting each CDR3 protein sequence once and no DNA. It is TCRdb's table, rather than the study itself, that gives the V and J calls and clone size. In this sample's table one finds some 140,000 distinct CDR3 sequences. Just under 0.5% of the sample lies in the top ten.

Rearrangement joined TRBV6-2 or TRBV6-3 to TRBJ2-3; TCRdb designates TRBD2, a call that cannot be tested without DNA. Material: naive CXCR3+ CD8+ T cells from blood. Per the publication, the cell subset or site label means: CD45RO-CCR7+CD27+CD95- naive CD8+ T cells expressing CXCR3 (TNR3+). The receptor was derived from a human donor in good health. Some clones in this sample may be carry-over from other donors' samples. The CDR3 protein sequence reads: CASSGGGSTDTQYF.